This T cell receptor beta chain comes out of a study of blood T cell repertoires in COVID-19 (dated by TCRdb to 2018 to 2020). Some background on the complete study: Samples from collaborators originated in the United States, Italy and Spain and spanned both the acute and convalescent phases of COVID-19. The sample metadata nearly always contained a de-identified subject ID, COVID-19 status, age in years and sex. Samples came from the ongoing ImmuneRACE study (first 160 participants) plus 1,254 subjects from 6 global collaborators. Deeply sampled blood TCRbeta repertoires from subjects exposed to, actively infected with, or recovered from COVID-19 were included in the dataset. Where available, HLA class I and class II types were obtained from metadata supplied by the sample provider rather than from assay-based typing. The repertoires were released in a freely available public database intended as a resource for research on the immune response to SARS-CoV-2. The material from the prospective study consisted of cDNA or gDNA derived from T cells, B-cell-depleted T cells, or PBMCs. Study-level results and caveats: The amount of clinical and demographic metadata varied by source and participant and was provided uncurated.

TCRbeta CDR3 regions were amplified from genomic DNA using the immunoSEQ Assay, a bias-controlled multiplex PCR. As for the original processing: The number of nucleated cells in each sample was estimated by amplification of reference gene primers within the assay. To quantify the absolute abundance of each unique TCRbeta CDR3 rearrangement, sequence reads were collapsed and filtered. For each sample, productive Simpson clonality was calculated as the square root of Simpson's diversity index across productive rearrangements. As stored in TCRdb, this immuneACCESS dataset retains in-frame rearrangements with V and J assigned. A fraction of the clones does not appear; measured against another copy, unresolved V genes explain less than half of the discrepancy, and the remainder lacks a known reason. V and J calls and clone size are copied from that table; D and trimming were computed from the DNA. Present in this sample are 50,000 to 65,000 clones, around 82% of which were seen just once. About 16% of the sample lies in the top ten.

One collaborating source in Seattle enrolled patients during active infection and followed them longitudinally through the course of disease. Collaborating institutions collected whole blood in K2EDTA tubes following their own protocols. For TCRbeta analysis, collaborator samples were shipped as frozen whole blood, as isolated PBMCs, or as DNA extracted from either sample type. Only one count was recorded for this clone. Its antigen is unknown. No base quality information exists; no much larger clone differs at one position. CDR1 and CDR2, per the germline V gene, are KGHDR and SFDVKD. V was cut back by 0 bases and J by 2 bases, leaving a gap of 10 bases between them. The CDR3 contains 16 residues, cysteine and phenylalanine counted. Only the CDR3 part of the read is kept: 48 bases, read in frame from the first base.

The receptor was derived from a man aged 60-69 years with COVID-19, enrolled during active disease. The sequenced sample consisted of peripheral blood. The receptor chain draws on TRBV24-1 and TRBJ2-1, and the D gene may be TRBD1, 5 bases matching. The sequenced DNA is TGTGCCACCAGTGATTTGGGGGCTGGGACCTACAATGAGCAGTTCTTC. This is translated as CATSDLGAGTYNEQFF.